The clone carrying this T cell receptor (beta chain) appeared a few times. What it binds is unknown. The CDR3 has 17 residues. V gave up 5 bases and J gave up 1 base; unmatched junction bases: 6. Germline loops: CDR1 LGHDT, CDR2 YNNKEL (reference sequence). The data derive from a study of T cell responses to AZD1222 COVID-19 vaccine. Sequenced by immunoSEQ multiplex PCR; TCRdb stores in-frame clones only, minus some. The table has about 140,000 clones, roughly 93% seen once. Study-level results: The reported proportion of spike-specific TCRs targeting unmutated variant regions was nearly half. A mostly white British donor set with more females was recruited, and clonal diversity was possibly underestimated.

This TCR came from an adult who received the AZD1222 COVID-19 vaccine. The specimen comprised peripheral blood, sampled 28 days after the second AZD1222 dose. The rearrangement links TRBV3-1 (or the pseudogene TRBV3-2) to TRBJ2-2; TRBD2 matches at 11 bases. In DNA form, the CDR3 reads TGTGCCAGCAGCTCTCCTGGACTAGCGGGGAACACCGGGGAGCTGTTTTTT. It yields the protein CASSSPGLAGNTGELFF.